This TCR beta chain derives from a study of blood T cell repertoires in COVID-19. Study-wide background: Samples came from the United States, Italy and Spain, spanning acute and convalescent COVID-19.

Produced via immunoSEQ multiplex PCR; TCRdb's table is partial and in-frame only. The sample contains under 250,000 clones, 83% of which appear only once. With 8 bases clipped from V and 6 bases from J, the junction kept 5 bases outside the gene matches. The CDR3 consists of 11 residues. Germline CDR1 is DFQATT and CDR2 is SNEGSKA (reference sequence). The TCR was taken from a woman aged 40 to 49 who had been exposed to COVID-19. Sequenced material: PBMCs or T cells enriched from blood (not recorded which). This rearrangement joins TRBV20-1 to TRBJ1-2; 8 bases map to TRBD1. This CDR3 is CSPRTGNGYTF. The CDR3, as DNA: TGCAGTCCCCGGACAGGGAATGGCTACACCTTC.